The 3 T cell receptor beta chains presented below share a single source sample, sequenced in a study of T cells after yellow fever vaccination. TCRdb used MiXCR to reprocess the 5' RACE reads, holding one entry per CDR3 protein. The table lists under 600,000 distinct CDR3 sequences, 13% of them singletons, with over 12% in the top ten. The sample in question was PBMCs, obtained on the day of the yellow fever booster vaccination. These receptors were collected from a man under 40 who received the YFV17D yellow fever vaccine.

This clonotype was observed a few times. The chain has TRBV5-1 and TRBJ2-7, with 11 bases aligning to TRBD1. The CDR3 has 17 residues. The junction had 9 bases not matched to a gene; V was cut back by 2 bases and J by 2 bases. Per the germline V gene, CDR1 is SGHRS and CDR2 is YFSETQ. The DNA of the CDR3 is TGCGCCAGCAGCTTAGGGCCTTCGGGACAGGGGGCCTACGAGCAGTACTTC. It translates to CASSLGPSGQGAYEQYF.

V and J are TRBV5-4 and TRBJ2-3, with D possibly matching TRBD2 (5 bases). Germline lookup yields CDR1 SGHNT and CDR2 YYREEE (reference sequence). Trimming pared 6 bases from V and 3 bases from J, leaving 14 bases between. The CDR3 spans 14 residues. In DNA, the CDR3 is TGTGCCAGCAAAGGGAAAGGCGGGACAGATACGCAGTATTTT. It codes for CASKGKGGTDTQYF.

The CDR3 DNA is TGTGCCTGGGGGCGTATACTCGGGGAGACCCAGTACTTC. Translated, it gives CAWGRILGETQYF. The chain carries TRBV30 and TRBJ2-5; D remains unclear. Trimming cost V 5 bases and J 5 bases, with 15 bases left between them. Germline CDR1 GTSNPN, CDR2 SVGIG (reference sequence). The length of the CDR3 is 13 residues.